The 8 T cell receptor beta chains reported below all come from one sample, sequenced in a study of T cells in localized non-small cell lung cancer. TCRdb keeps only in-frame clones here, not all; method: immunoSEQ multiplex PCR. The sample comprises 30,000 to 35,000 clones, around 93% of which are singletons, and 6.5% to 10% rests with the top ten. Material: peripheral blood, obtained before any cancer treatment. These receptors were collected from a female donor at least 60 years old with stage I lung adenocarcinoma.

The chain recombines TRBV7-2 with TRBJ2-1; D is uncertain. The CDR3 extends over 12 amino acids. Trimming removed 5 bases from V and 7 bases from J, with 9 bases in between. Per germline, CDR1 SGHTA and CDR2 FQGNSA. The CDR3 sequence is CASSNPENEQFF. In DNA form, the CDR3 reads TGTGCCAGCAGCAACCCTGAGAATGAGCAGTTCTTC.

The chain combines TRBV5-1 with TRBJ2-3; 10 nucleotides line up with TRBD2. V trimming: 2 bases; J trimming: 4 bases; junction bases outside the gene matches: 10. CDR1 SGHRS and CDR2 YFSETQ come from the germline V gene. The CDR3 has 17 residues. CDR3 in amino acids: CASSLGQLGLAPDTQYF. The CDR3 nucleotides are TGCGCCAGCAGCTTAGGACAATTGGGACTAGCGCCAGATACGCAGTATTTT.

A remark on this clone: This same CDR3 is encoded by further DNA sequences in the sample. Here the CDR3 reads CASSPSGEKLFF. The CDR3 DNA follows: TGTGCCAGCTCACCATCGGGGGAAAAACTGTTTTTT. This chain links TRBV18 with TRBJ1-4; no definite D call. This CDR3 has 12 amino acids. Germline CDR1 reads KGHSH; CDR2 reads LQKENI. Trimming took off 2 bases at V and 8 bases at J, with 6 bases between the two ends.

The chain has TRBV19 and TRBJ2-1, with unresolved D. The CDR3 contains 12 residues. Per germline, CDR1 LNHDA and CDR2 SQIVND (reference sequence). The V gene lost 2 bases and the J gene lost 8 bases, with 7 bases spanning the gap. The CDR3 here is CASSIRVHEQFF. CDR3 nucleotide sequence: TGTGCCAGTAGTATAAGGGTCCATGAGCAGTTCTTC.

The chain carries TRBV7-9 and TRBJ1-2; 10 nucleotides align to TRBD1. Germline V gene sequence: CDR1 SEHNR, CDR2 FQNEAQ (reference sequence). Unmatched junction bases numbered 12, after V lost 5 bases and J lost 6 bases. The CDR3 is 16 amino acids. The CDR3 DNA reads as TGTGCCAGCAGCCCCAGGGACAGGGGAATGTTCCATGGCTACACCTTC. It translates to CASSPRDRGMFHGYTF.

J is TRBJ2-1 and V is TRBV5-1; 12 bases line up with TRBD2. The V and J ends lost 1 base and 6 bases, in that order; junction bases with no gene match: 5. Germline V gene data show CDR1 as SGHRS and CDR2 as YFSETQ. The CDR3 is 16 amino acids. CDR3: CASSLRLAGGINEQFF. The CDR3 DNA sequence: TGCGCCAGCAGCTTGAGGCTAGCGGGGGGGATCAATGAGCAGTTCTTC.

The genes are TRBV10-2 and TRBJ2-7; 8 nucleotides line up with TRBD2. There are 14 residues in the CDR3. J lost 3 bases, V lost 3 bases, and 4 bases had no gene match. The germline V gene has CDR1 WSHSY and CDR2 SAAADI. In DNA, the CDR3 is TGCGCCAGCAGTGAAGCTAGCGGGCGCTACGAGCAGTACTTC. Translating it yields CASSEASGRYEQYF.

The chain links TRBV27 to TRBJ2-1, with 10 nucleotides matching TRBD2. This CDR3 is built from 17 residues. Germline V gives CDR1 MNHEY, CDR2 SMNVEV (reference sequence). The junction had 15 bases not matched to a gene; V was cut back by 6 bases and J by 7 bases. Here the CDR3 reads CASSRMGSGGSFNEQFF. The CDR3 DNA sequence: TGTGCCAGCAGCCGCATGGGTAGCGGGGGGAGTTTTAATGAGCAGTTCTTC.